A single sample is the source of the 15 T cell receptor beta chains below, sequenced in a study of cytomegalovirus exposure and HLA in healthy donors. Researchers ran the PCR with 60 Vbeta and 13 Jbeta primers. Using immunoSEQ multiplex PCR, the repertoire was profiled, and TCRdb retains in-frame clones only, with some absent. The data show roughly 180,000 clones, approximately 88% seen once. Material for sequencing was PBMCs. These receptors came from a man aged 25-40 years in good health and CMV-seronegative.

This CDR3 is CASSEMGQGLRSNQPQHF. Written as DNA, the CDR3 is TGTGCCAGCAGTGAAATGGGACAGGGCCTTCGTAGCAATCAGCCCCAGCATTTT. V and J are TRBV6-1 and TRBJ1-5; 9 nucleotides align to TRBD1. The germline gives CDR1 MNHNS, CDR2 SASEGT. This CDR3 has 18 amino acids. V was clipped by 2 bases and J by 0 bases; unmatched bases: 8.

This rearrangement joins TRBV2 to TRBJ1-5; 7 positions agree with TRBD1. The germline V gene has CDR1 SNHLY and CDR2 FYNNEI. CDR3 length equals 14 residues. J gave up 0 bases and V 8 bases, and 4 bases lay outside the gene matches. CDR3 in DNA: TGTGCCAGCTGCAGGGGGAATAGCAATCAGCCCCAGCATTTT. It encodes CASCRGNSNQPQHF.

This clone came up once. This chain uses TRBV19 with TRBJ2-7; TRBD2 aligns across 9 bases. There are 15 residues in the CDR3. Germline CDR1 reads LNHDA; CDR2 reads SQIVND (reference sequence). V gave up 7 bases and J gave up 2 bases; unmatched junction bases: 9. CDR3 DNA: TGTGCCAGTAATCAACGTGCGGGAGGGCCCTACGAGCAGTACTTC. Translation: CASNQRAGGPYEQYF. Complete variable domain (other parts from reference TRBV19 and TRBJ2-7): DGGITQSPKYLFRKEGQNVTLSCEQNLNHDAMYWYRQDPGQGLRLIYYSQIVNDFQKGDIAEGYSVSREKKESFPLTVTSAQKNPTAFYLCASNQRAGGPYEQYFGPGTRLTVT.

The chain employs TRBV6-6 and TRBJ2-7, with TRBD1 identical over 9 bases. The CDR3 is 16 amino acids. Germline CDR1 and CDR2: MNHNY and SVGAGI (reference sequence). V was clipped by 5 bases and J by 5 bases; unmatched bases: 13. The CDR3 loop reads CASSPRTGDGIHEQYF. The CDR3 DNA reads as TGTGCCAGCAGTCCCCGGACAGGGGACGGTATACACGAGCAGTACTTC.

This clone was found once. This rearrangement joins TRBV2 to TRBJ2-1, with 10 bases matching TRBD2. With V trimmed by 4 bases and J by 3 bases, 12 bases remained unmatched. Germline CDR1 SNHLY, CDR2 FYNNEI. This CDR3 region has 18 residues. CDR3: CASSGASGRGTVYNEQFF. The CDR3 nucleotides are TGTGCCAGCAGTGGTGCTAGCGGGAGAGGGACCGTCTACAATGAGCAGTTCTTC.

CDR3 loop: CASSPPGQPQHF. The CDR3 coding sequence is TGTGCCAGCAGTCCTCCGGGACAGCCCCAGCATTTT. The rearrangement links TRBV2 to TRBJ1-5; no reliable D call. CDR1 SNHLY and CDR2 FYNNEI come from the germline V gene. The ends were cut back, 5 bases at V and 7 bases at J, with 9 bases in the middle. This CDR3 contains 12 residues.

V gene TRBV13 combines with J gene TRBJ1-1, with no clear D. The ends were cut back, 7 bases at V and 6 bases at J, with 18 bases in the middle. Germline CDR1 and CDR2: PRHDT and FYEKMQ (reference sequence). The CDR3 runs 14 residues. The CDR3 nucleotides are TGTGCCAGCATCCATCGCAGTCGGAGGCCTGAAGCTTTCTTT. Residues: CASIHRSRRPEAFF.

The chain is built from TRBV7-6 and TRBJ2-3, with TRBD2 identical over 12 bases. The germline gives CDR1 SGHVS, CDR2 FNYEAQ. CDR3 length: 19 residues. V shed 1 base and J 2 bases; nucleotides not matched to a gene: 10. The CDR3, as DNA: TGTGCCAGCAGCTTAGGGGCTTTACTAGCGGGGGGCCCCACAGATACGCAGTATTTT. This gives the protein CASSLGALLAGGPTDTQYF.

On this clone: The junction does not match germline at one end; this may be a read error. The CDR3 region has the DNA TGCAGCGTTGTCAGGGACAGCTACGGGCAGTACTTC. Amino acid sequence: CSVVRDSYGQYF. The chain recombines TRBV29-1 with TRBJ2-7; 7 nucleotides line up with TRBD1. Germline V gives CDR1 SQVTM, CDR2 ANQGSEA. The CDR3 consists of 12 residues.

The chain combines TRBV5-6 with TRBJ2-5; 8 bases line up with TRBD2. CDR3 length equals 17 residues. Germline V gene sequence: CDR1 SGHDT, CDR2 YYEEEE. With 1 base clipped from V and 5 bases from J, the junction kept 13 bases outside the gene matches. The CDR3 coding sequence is TGTGCCAGCAGCTTGTCTGCGCGGGGGGCGTCGCTGGAGACCCAGTACTTC. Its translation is CASSLSARGASLETQYF.

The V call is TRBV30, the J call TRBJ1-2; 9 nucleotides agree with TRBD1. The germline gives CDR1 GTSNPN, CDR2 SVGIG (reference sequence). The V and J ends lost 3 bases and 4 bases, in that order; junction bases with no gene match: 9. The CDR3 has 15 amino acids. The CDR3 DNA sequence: TGTGCCTGGAGATCACAGGGGGCGCGGGGCTATGGCTACACCTTC. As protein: CAWRSQGARGYGYTF. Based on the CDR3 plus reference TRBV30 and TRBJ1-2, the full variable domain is SQTIHQWPATLVQPVGSPLSLECTVEGTSNPNLYWYRQAAGRGLQLLFYSVGIGQISSEVPQNLSASRPQDRQFILSSKKLLLSDSGFYLCAWRSQGARGYGYTFGSGTRLTVV.

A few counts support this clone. CDR3 DNA sequence: TGTGCCAGCAGCGTTACTAGCGGGAGGGCCGGGGAGCTGTTTTTT. This encodes CASSVTSGRAGELFF. This chain uses TRBV5-5 with TRBJ2-2; 13 nucleotides agree with TRBD2. This CDR3 comprises 15 residues. J lost 6 bases, V lost 4 bases, and 3 bases had no gene match. CDR1 is SGHKS, CDR2 YYEKEE, per germline (reference sequence).

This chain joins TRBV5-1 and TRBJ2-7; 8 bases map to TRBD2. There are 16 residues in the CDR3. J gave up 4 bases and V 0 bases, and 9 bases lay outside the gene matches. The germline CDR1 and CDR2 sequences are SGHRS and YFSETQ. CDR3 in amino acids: CASSLAPGGALYEQYF. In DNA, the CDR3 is TGCGCCAGCAGCTTGGCTCCGGGGGGGGCTCTGTACGAGCAGTACTTC.

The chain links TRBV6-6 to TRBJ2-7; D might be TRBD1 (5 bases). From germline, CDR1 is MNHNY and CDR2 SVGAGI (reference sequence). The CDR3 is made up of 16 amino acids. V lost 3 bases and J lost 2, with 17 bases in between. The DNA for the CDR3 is TGTGCCAGCAGTTATTTCGGACAAACCGGTACCTACGAGCAGTACTTC. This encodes CASSYFGQTGTYEQYF.

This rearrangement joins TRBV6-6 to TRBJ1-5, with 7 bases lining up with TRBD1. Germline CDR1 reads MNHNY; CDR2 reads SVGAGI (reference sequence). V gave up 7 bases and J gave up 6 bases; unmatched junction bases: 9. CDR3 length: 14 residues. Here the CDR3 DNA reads TGTGCCAGCAAGCAGGGGGAGTGGAGTCAGCCCCAGCATTTT. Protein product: CASKQGEWSQPQHF.